A selection of T cell receptor beta chains follows, all from one sample in a study of T cell changes during pregnancy in multiple sclerosis. The table came from immunoSEQ multiplex PCR; TCRdb's copy has only in-frame clones and leaves some out. Of approximately 80,000 clones in the sample, around 93% were seen once. The specimen comprised PBMCs, sampled in the first trimester of pregnancy. The receptors come from a female donor in good health, serving as a control in a pregnancy study. Some clones in this sample may be carry-over from other donors' samples. The CDR3 runs from the conserved cysteine through the conserved F or W.

>TRBJ2-3|TRBV28
CASSLGKAVGTDTQYF
>TRBJ1-5|TRBV5-4
CASSVRQGLFQPQHF
>TRBJ2-1|TRBV2
CASKTGTRSLNEQFF
>TRBJ1-3|TRBV19
CASGTGEAGNTIYF
>TRBJ1-4|TRBV18
CASSPPTGWDEKLFF
>TRBJ2-1|TRBV5-6
CASSAGLAGVHEQFF
>TRBJ2-7|TRBV11-2
CASSRGQSSYEQYF
>TRBJ1-4|TRBV2
CASRQGLREKLFF
>TRBJ1-1|TRBV9
CASSLSGKMNTEAFF
>TRBJ2-3|TRBV6-4
CASSEVRAGGTDTQYF
>TRBJ2-5|TRBV28
CASSLRDRGPQETQYF
>TRBJ2-3|TRBV6-5
CASSYSILAGDTQYF
>TRBJ2-3|TRBV6-1
CASTGGGYTDTQYF
>TRBJ2-1|TRBV7-2
CASSPLWRVYEQFF
>TRBJ2-2|TRBV7-9
CASSFPTWRESTGELFF
>TRBJ2-7|TRBV5-5
CASSFTGNDEQYF
>TRBJ1-4|TRBV27
CASSLDEGGDRVRINEKLFF
>TRBJ2-1|TRBV2
CASRGLAGPYNEQFF
>TRBJ2-7|TRBV5-6
CASSLRDSYPIEQYF
>TRBJ1-5|TRBV28
CASSSGAGTGKRAQHF
>TRBJ1-4|TRBV5-1
CASSSSGVGNEKLFF
>TRBJ1-4|TRBV7-9
CASLGQLNEKLFF